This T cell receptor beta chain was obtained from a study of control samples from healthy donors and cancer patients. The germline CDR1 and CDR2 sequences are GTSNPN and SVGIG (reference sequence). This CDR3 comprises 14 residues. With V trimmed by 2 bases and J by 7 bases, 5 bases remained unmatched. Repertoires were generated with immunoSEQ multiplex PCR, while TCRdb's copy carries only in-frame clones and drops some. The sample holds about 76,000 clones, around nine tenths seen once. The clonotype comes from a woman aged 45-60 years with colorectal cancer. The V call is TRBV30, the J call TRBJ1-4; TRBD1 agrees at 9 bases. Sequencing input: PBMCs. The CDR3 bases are TGTGCCTGGAGTCGAGGGGGACAGGGTGAAAAACTGTTTTTT. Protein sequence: CAWSRGGQGEKLFF.